The 29 T cell receptor beta chains reported below all come from one sample, sequenced in a study of regulatory T cells in long-lasting Graves disease. The authors built TCR beta libraries using iRepertoire HTBI primers and Arm-PCR of CDR3 regions. MiXCR was run by TCRdb on the multiplex PCR reads, yielding one entry per CDR3 protein. The sample consists of over 300,000 distinct CDR3 sequences, about a sixth of them appearing once. The time point: newly diagnosed GD, antithyroid drugs for less than 3 months. Construction of the TCR library relied on RNA isolated from PBMCs. Material: peripheral blood mononuclear cells (PBMCs), obtained at new diagnosis, from a patient treated with antithyroid drugs. These receptor sequences come from a female donor with Graves disease.

This clonotype is a singleton in its sample. V gene TRBV2 combines with J gene TRBJ1-5; 8 positions agree with TRBD1. Per the germline V gene, CDR1 is SNHLY and CDR2 is FYNNEI. With V trimmed by 8 bases and J by 5 bases, 8 bases remained unmatched. This CDR3 region has 14 residues. CDR3 in DNA: TGTGCCAGCGCCGGACAGGGAGGCGATCAGCCCCAGCATTTT. It encodes CASAGQGGDQPQHF.

This clonotype was detected ten times or more. The chain carries TRBV11-2 and TRBJ1-5; D is unresolved. The CDR3 totals 13 residues. With 2 bases removed from V and 3 bases from J, the gap between germline ends came to 5 bases. Germline-derived CDR1 and CDR2 are SGHAT and FQNNGV. The CDR3 region is CASSLQFNQPQHF. DNA of the CDR3: TGTGCCAGCAGCTTACAGTTCAATCAGCCCCAGCATTTT. Filled out from reference TRBV11-2 and TRBJ1-5, the complete variable domain reads EAGVAQSPRYKIIEKRQSVAFWCNPISGHATLYWYQQILGQGPKLLIQFQNNGVVDDSQLPKDRFSAERLKGVDSTLKIQPAKLEDSAVYLCASSLQFNQPQHFGDGTRLSIL.

Comments on this clonotype: A single base separates this from a much larger clone, so it may be a read error. The V gene is TRBV30, the J gene TRBJ2-1, with TRBD2 matching over 8 bases. CDR3 length: 14 amino acids. Germline V lookup: CDR1 GTSNPN, CDR2 SVGIG (reference sequence). The CDR3 protein is CAWSGKSSGETQHF. In DNA form, the CDR3 reads TGTGCCTGGAGTGGAAAAAGTAGCGGGGAGACCCAGCACTTC.

This sequence joins TRBV11-1 and TRBJ2-3; tentatively, D is TRBD1 (6 bases). The end of the DNA is better explained by TRBJ2-7, so the J call may be wrong. Germline V gene data show CDR1 as SGHAT and CDR2 as FQDESV (reference sequence). The CDR3 runs 15 residues. CDR3 loop: CASSPTGMGHYEQYF. The CDR3 bases are TGTGCCAGCAGCCCTACAGGGATGGGACACTACGAGCAGTACTTC.

This clonotype was seen repeatedly, ten times or more. The CDR3 region has the DNA TGCGCCAGCAGCCAATCGACAGGGTGGCATGGCTACACCTTC. This gives the protein CASSQSTGWHGYTF. V is TRBV4-1 and J is TRBJ1-2; TRBD1 matches 7 bases. The CDR3 is 14 amino acids. Losses at the gene ends were 2 bases for V and 6 bases for J; bases not matched to a gene: 6. CDR1 is MGHRA, CDR2 YSYEKL, per germline.

This clonotype was counted at least ten times. V and J are TRBV6-1 and TRBJ2-5; TRBD1 is a possible D gene (5 bases). The V gene's germline CDR1 is MNHNS and CDR2 SASEGT. Trimming shortened V by 3 bases and J by 5 bases, and 7 bases separated the two germline ends. The CDR3 extends over 12 amino acids. CDR3 amino acids: CASSDRVETQYF. The CDR3 nucleotides read TGTGCCAGCAGTGACAGGGTGGAGACCCAGTACTTC.

The genes are TRBV2 and TRBJ1-2, with D possibly being TRBD1 (6 bases). Germline CDR1 SNHLY, CDR2 FYNNEI. The CDR3 length is 12 residues. V shed 9 bases and J shed 2 bases, with 10 bases lying between them. The CDR3 nucleotides read TGTGCCAGAGTACAGGGAAACTATGGCTACACCTTC. Its translation: CARVQGNYGYTF.

This clonotype occurred a few times. The CDR3 bases are TGTGCCAGCAGTTCTCGAACAGGGGTAGAGCCCCAGCATTTT. Encoded protein: CASSSRTGVEPQHF. J is TRBJ1-5 and V is TRBV12-3 or TRBV12-4, with TRBD1 identical over 7 bases. The CDR3 has 14 residues. The V segment lost 4 bases and the J segment 8 bases; nucleotides outside the gene matches: 8.

This clonotype was seen many times. In DNA, the CDR3 is TGTGCCAGCAGCATCCTCTCCTACGAGCAGTACTTC. Its translation is CASSILSYEQYF. This chain uses TRBV13 with TRBJ2-7; D unclear. The germline V gene encodes CDR1 PRHDT and CDR2 FYEKMQ (reference sequence). This CDR3 has 12 residues. The V and J ends lost 5 bases and 0 bases respectively, with 5 bases between them. Full variable domain (missing parts from reference TRBV13 and TRBJ2-7): AAGVIQSPRHLIKEKRETATLKCYPIPRHDTVYWYQQGPGQDPQFLISFYEKMQSDKGSIPDRFSAQQFSDYHSELNMSSLELGDSALYFCASSILSYEQYFGPGTRLTVT.

The V and J genes are TRBV29-1 and TRBJ1-2; 12 bases fit TRBD1. V gave up 4 bases and J gave up 0 bases; unmatched junction bases: 12. The CDR3 is 18 residues long. Germline lookup yields CDR1 SQVTM and CDR2 ANQGSEA. CDR3: CSVATGTGGTQANYGYTF. As DNA, the CDR3 is TGCAGCGTTGCAACCGGGACAGGGGGCACCCAAGCTAACTATGGCTACACCTTC.

The rearrangement joins TRBV3-1 to TRBJ1-4; D gene uncertain. Germline CDR1 and CDR2: LGHDT and YNNKEL (reference sequence). V was clipped by 1 base and J by 8 bases, with 20 bases between them. CDR3 length: 17 residues. The CDR3 sequence is CASSQGQSGLLGEKLFF. The CDR3, as DNA: TGTGCCAGCAGCCAAGGGCAGTCGGGCCTGCTTGGCGAAAAACTGTTTTTT.

This clonotype has ten or more counts. The chain combines TRBV5-1 with TRBJ2-5; D unresolved. This CDR3 is 15 amino acids long. V gave up 1 base and J gave up 2 bases, with 12 bases separating them. The germline V gene has CDR1 SGHRS and CDR2 YFSETQ. The CDR3 DNA reads TGCGCCAGCAGCTTGATCGAGTCCCAGCAAGAGACCCAGTACTTC. Its protein is CASSLIESQQETQYF.

In this sample, this clonotype turned up many times. The chain employs TRBV11-2 and TRBJ1-2; 8 nucleotides match TRBD1. The CDR3 totals 15 residues. Germline CDR1 reads SGHAT; CDR2 reads FQNNGV. V gave up 3 bases and J gave up 5 bases; unmatched junction bases: 8. The CDR3 reads CASSFAQGAGYGYTF. Written as DNA, the CDR3 is TGTGCCAGCAGCTTCGCGCAGGGGGCCGGGTATGGCTACACCTTC. Complete variable domain (other parts from reference TRBV11-2 and TRBJ1-2): EAGVAQSPRYKIIEKRQSVAFWCNPISGHATLYWYQQILGQGPKLLIQFQNNGVVDDSQLPKDRFSAERLKGVDSTLKIQPAKLEDSAVYLCASSFAQGAGYGYTFGSGTRLTVV.

This clonotype was counted only a few times. The gene calls are TRBV24-1 and TRBJ2-3, with 7 positions matching TRBD1. CDR1 is KGHDR and CDR2 is SFDVKD in the germline V gene. Losses at the gene ends were 5 bases for V and 4 bases for J; bases not matched to a gene: 8. CDR3 size: 15 residues. In nucleotides, the CDR3 is TGTGCCACCAGTGCTGTGACAGGGAAGCCAGATACGCAGTATTTT. As protein: CATSAVTGKPDTQYF.

This clonotype was picked up a small number of times. One junction end does not reproduce the germline sequence, and a read error may be involved. This chain links TRBV27 with TRBJ2-7, with D unclear. Germline V lookup: CDR1 MNHEY, CDR2 SMNVEV (reference sequence). The CDR3 contains 13 residues. In DNA, the CDR3 is TGTGCCGGCAGTTTACTTCTCTCCTACGAGCAGTACTTC. The encoded protein is CAGSLLLSYEQYF.

This clonotype was recorded at least ten times. The CDR3 reads CASSPDPTDNYGYTF. CDR3 nucleotide sequence: TGTGCCAGCAGCCCTGACCCGACAGACAACTATGGCTACACCTTC. The chain has TRBV12-3 or TRBV12-4 and TRBJ1-2; D may be TRBD1 (5 bases). This CDR3 has 15 residues. V gave up 6 bases and J gave up 2 bases, with 16 bases separating them.

A word on this clonotype: It is likely a read error, because the conserved phenylalanine at the end of the CDR3 is missing. The V and J genes are TRBV5-5 and TRBJ1-1; a possible D gene is TRBD1 (6 bases). V dropped 0 bases and J dropped 3 bases, with 12 bases sitting between them. The germline CDR1 and CDR2 sequences are SGHKS and YYEKEE (reference sequence). CDR3 length equals 15 residues. The CDR3 nucleotides are TGTGCCAGCAGCTTGGGGCAGGGGCCGTACACTGAAGCTTTCCTT. Its translation is CASSLGQGPYTEAFL.

This clonotype appeared many times. V usage is TRBV5-1 and J usage is TRBJ2-2; no firm D call. Germline CDR1 reads SGHRS; CDR2 reads YFSETQ. CDR3 length equals 15 residues. V lost 5 bases to trimming and J lost 0 bases, with 11 bases between them. As DNA, the CDR3 is TGCGCCAGCAGTTTTGACGGAGCGAACACCGGGGAGCTGTTTTTT. This gives the protein CASSFDGANTGELFF.

This clonotype was seen at least ten times. The gene calls are TRBV4-1 and TRBJ1-6; D is ambiguous. Germline V lookup: CDR1 MGHRA, CDR2 YSYEKL. V lost 0 bases, J lost 0 bases, and 15 bases lay in between. This CDR3 has 19 residues. The chain's CDR3 is CASSQDGGGRASYNSPLHF. In DNA form, the CDR3 reads TGCGCCAGCAGCCAAGACGGAGGTGGAAGGGCCTCCTATAATTCACCCCTCCACTTT.

The rearrangement links TRBV11-2 to TRBJ2-2; tentative D call: TRBD2 (5 bases). The CDR3 consists of 14 residues. Trimming pared 2 bases from V and 5 bases from J, leaving 9 bases between. Germline V lookup: CDR1 SGHAT, CDR2 FQNNGV. CDR3 region: CASSLRDRTGELFF. The CDR3 DNA reads TGTGCCAGCAGCTTACGGGATCGAACCGGGGAGCTGTTTTTT.

The rearrangement uses TRBV5-1 and TRBJ1-3; D may be TRBD1 (6 bases). CDR1 and CDR2 (germline): SGHRS, YFSETQ. Trimming took 3 bases from V and 1 from J, leaving 11 bases between them. The CDR3 loop spans 15 amino acids. The CDR3 is CASSSRGQSGNTIYF. CDR3 coding DNA: TGCGCCAGCAGCTCTCGAGGACAGTCTGGAAACACCATATATTTT.

This clonotype occurred many times. This chain uses TRBV28 with TRBJ2-2; D gene unclear. The V and J ends lost 10 bases and 4 bases respectively, with 13 bases between them. Germline CDR1 and CDR2: MDHEN and SYDVKM. The length of the CDR3 is 13 residues. The CDR3 DNA reads as TGTGCCACCCACCCGGCCGTCACCGGGGAGCTGTTTTTT. Its protein product is CATHPAVTGELFF.

This clonotype showed up many times. The chain recombines TRBV10-2 with TRBJ1-1; 8 bases map to TRBD1. V lost 8 bases to trimming and J lost 1 base; unmatched junction nucleotides: 6. The V gene's germline CDR1 is WSHSY and CDR2 SAAADI. The CDR3 length is 14 residues. As DNA, the CDR3 is TGCGCCAGCCTCCCGGACAGGGAGAACACTGAAGCTTTCTTT. This codes for CASLPDRENTEAFF.

The J gene is TRBJ1-1, the V gene TRBV3-1; TRBD1 is a possible D gene (5 bases). Trimming cost V 3 bases and J 3 bases, with 8 bases left between them. The germline V gene encodes CDR1 LGHDT and CDR2 YNNKEL (reference sequence). This CDR3 is 13 amino acids long. CDR3 sequence reads: CASSHSGDTEAFF. The CDR3 nucleotides are TGTGCCAGCAGCCACTCGGGGGACACTGAAGCTTTCTTT.

The sample holds a few counts of this clonotype. This chain joins TRBV29-1 and TRBJ2-5; no reliable D call. The V and J ends lost 2 bases and 5 bases respectively, with 9 bases between them. Germline loops: CDR1 SQVTM, CDR2 ANQGSEA. The length of the CDR3 is 12 residues. CDR3 coding DNA: TGCAGCGTTGAAACCCGAAGGGAGACCCAGTACTTC. Translated, it gives CSVETRRETQYF.

This clonotype was seen many times. V and J are TRBV7-2 and TRBJ2-7, with 7 bases lining up with TRBD2. Germline CDR1 and CDR2: SGHTA and FQGNSA. The CDR3 has 15 amino acids. V trimming: 2 bases; J trimming: 1 base; junction bases outside the gene matches: 5. This CDR3 is CASSLSSGLSYEQYF. The CDR3 region has the DNA TGTGCCAGCAGCTTAAGTTCGGGACTATCCTACGAGCAGTACTTC.

For this clonotype: One junction end disagrees with the germline gene, perhaps due to a read error. The rearrangement uses TRBV3-1 and TRBJ1-1, with D possibly matching TRBD1 (5 bases). In germline, CDR1 is LGHDT, CDR2 YNNKEL (reference sequence). The CDR3 totals 14 residues. The DNA for the CDR3 is TGTGCTAGCAGCCCTGGGGGTCTGAACACTGGAGCTTTCTTT. Translation gives CASSPGGLNTGAFF. Based on the CDR3 plus reference TRBV3-1 and TRBJ1-1, the full variable domain is DTAVSQTPKYLVTQMGNDKSIKCEQNLGHDTMYWYKQDSKKFLKIMFSYNNKELIINETVPNRFSPKSPDKAHLNLHINSLELGDSAVYFCASSPGGLNTGAFFGQGTRLTVV.

CDR3 nucleotide sequence: TGCAGTGCTACTCTGGACTATCGGCCTCGTGAGCAGTACTTC. Translated: CSATLDYRPREQYF. V gene TRBV20-1 combines with J gene TRBJ2-7, with TRBD2 as a possible D gene (6 bases). V gave up 4 bases and J gave up 7 bases, with 20 bases separating them. The CDR3 loop spans 14 amino acids. Germline lookup yields CDR1 DFQATT and CDR2 SNEGSKA (reference sequence).

This clonotype was observed at least ten times. The V call is TRBV5-6, the J call TRBJ1-4; 8 bases align to TRBD1. TRBJ2-2 explains the end of the DNA better; the J call may be wrong. Per germline, CDR1 SGHDT and CDR2 YYEEEE. The CDR3 spans 14 residues. DNA of the CDR3: TGTGCCAGCAGCCGCCGGGACAGGACCCAGGAGCTGTTTTTT. Translation: CASSRRDRTQELFF.